This T cell receptor (beta chain) derives from a study of CD8 T cells in ankylosing spondylitis. Libraries for TCR beta were made by quantitative 5'-RACE with molecular barcodes. From the 5' RACE reads, TCRdb called clonotypes with MiXCR, one entry per CDR3 protein. The table records fewer than 35,000 distinct CDR3 sequences, approximately 14% of them present only once. Only a few counts were recorded for this clonotype. Antigen unknown. Germline V gives CDR1 MDHEN, CDR2 SYDVKM. CDR3 length equals 12 residues. Trimming cost V 5 bases and J 3 bases, with 7 bases left between them. Whole-study results and caveats: Apparently characteristic of ankylosing spondylitis blood was a TCR beta motif (under ten highly homologous variants).

This clonotype originated in a male donor with ankylosing spondylitis or in good health (not recorded which). The chain is built from TRBV28 and TRBJ1-1; D call uncertain. Specimen: blood. The CDR3 DNA sequence: TGTGCCAGCAGTGACGATTACACTGAAGCTTTCTTT. Translating it yields CASSDDYTEAFF.